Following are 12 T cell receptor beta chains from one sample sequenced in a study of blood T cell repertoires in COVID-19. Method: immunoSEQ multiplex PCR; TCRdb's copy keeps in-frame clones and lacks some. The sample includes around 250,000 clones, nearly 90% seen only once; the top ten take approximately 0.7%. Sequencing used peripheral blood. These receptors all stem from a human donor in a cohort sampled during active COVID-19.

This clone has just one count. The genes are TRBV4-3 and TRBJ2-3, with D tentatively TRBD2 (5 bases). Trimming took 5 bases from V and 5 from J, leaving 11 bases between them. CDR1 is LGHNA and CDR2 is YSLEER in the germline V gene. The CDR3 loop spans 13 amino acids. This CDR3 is CASSSREGDTQYF. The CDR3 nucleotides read TGCGCCAGCAGCTCCCGTGAGGGAGATACGCAGTATTTT.

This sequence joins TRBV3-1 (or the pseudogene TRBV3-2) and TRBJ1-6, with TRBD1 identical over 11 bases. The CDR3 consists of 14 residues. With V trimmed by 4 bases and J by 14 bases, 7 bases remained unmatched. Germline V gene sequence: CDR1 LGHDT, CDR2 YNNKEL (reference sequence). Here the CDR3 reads CASSPHGQGATLHF. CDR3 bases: TGTGCCAGCAGCCCCCACGGACAGGGGGCTACCCTCCACTTT.

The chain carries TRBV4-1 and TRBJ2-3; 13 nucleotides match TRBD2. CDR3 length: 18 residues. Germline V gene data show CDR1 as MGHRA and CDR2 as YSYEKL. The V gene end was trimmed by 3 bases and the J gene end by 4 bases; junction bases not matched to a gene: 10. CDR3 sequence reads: CASSQMVPGLAGSDTQYF. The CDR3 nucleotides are TGCGCCAGCAGCCAGATGGTCCCGGGACTAGCGGGATCAGATACGCAGTATTTT.

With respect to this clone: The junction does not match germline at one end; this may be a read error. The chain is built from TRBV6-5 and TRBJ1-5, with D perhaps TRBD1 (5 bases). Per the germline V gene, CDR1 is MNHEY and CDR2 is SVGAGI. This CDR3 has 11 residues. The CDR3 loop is CASSRDHPQHF. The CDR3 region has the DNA TGTGCCAGCAGCAGGGATCATCCCCAGCATTTT.

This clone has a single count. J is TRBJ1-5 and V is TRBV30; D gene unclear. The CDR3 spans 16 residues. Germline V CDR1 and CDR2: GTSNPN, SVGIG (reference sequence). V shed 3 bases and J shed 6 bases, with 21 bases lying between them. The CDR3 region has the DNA TGTGCCTGGAGCCCTTCAATTCTCGGGGTCGGTCAGCCCCAGCATTTT. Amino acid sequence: CAWSPSILGVGQPQHF.

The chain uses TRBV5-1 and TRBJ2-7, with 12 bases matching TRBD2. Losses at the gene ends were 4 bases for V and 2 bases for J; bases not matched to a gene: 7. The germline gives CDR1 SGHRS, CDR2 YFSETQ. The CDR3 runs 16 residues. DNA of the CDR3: TGCGCCAGCAGCGGGGAGACTAGCGGGAGTCCCTACGAGCAGTACTTC. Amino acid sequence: CASSGETSGSPYEQYF.

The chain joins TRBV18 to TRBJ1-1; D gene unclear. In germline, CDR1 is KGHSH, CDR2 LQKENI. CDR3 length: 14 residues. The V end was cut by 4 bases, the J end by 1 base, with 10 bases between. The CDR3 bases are TGTGCCAGCTCACTGACACGGCCGAACACTGAAGCTTTCTTT. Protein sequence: CASSLTRPNTEAFF.

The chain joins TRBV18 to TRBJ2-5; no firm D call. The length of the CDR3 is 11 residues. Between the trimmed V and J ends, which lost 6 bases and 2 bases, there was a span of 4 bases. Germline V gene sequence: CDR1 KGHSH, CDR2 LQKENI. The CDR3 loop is CASSRQETQYF. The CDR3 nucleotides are TGTGCCAGCTCCAGACAAGAGACCCAGTACTTC.

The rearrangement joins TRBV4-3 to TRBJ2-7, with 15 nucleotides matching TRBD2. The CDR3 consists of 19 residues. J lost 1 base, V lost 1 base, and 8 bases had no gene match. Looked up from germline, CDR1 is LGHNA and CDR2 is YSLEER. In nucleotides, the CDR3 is TGCGCCAGCAGCCAAGGGACTAGCGGGAGGGCCGGTTTATCCTACGAGCAGTACTTC. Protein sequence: CASSQGTSGRAGLSYEQYF.

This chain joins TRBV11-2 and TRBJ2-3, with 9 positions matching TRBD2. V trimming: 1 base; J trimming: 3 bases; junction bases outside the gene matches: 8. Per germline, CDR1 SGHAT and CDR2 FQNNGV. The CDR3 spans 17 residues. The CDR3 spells CASSLGAGGPRTDTQYF. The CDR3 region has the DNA TGTGCCAGCAGCTTAGGAGCGGGGGGTCCAAGGACAGATACGCAGTATTTT.

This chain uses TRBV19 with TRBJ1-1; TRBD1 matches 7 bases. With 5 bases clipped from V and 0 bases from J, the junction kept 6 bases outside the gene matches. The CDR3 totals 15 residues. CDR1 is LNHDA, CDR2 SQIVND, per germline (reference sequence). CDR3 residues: CASSQDRSMNTEAFF. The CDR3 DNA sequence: TGTGCCAGTAGTCAGGACAGGTCAATGAACACTGAAGCTTTCTTT. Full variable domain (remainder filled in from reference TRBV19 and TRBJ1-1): DGGITQSPKYLFRKEGQNVTLSCEQNLNHDAMYWYRQDPGQGLRLIYYSQIVNDFQKGDIAEGYSVSREKKESFPLTVTSAQKNPTAFYLCASSQDRSMNTEAFFGQGTRLTVV.

CDR3 sequence reads: CASSMVVIWGQSVSSGANVLTF. CDR3 sequence (DNA): TGTGCCAGTAGTATGGTGGTCATCTGGGGCCAGTCTGTCTCATCTGGGGCCAACGTCCTGACTTTC. The chain uses TRBV19 and TRBJ2-6; a weak D match, TRBD1 (5 bases). Germline values: CDR1 LNHDA, CDR2 SQIVND (reference sequence). V lost 3 bases and J lost 1, with 28 bases in between. CDR3 length: 22 amino acids.